The rows below give T cell receptor beta chains drawn from one sample of a study of blood T cell repertoires in COVID-19. This table comes from immunoSEQ multiplex PCR, and its TCRdb copy is limited to in-frame clones, with some not included. The sample holds fewer than 200,000 clones; around four fifths are singletons and the top ten take around 7.7%. The sequenced material came from peripheral blood. These receptors were taken from a man aged 35-49 years who had recovered from COVID-19. The CDR3 runs from the conserved cysteine through the conserved F or W. Each record gives: clone size, CDR3 length, D gene, J gene, V gene, CDR3 protein, CDR3 DNA. A D gene is named only where the DNA matches it firmly. Only part of the rows carry a size: once, few, many, or a class if the clone is expanded.

size: -
length: 12
D: TRBD1
J: TRBJ1-2
V: TRBV30
CDR3: CALPTGSLGYTF
DNA: TGTGCCCTCCCGACAGGGTCCCTTGGCTACACCTTC

size: -
length: 15
D: TRBD2
J: TRBJ2-7
V: TRBV28
CDR3: CASSSASGRVGEQYF
DNA: TGTGCCAGCAGTTCCGCTAGCGGGAGGGTTGGGGAGCAGTACTTC

size: few
length: 11
D: -
J: TRBJ2-7
V: TRBV6-5
CDR3: CASSPGREQYF
DNA: TGTGCCAGCAGTCCGGGTCGGGAGCAGTACTTC

size: -
length: 16
D: TRBD1
J: TRBJ1-3
V: TRBV7-6
CDR3: CASSLRRDRTGNTIYF
DNA: TGTGCCAGCAGCTTACGCCGGGACAGAACTGGAAACACCATATATTTT

size: few
length: 16
D: TRBD2
J: TRBJ2-1
V: TRBV13
CDR3: CASSLTLAGDYNEQFF
DNA: TGTGCCAGCAGCTTAACGCTAGCGGGGGACTACAATGAGCAGTTCTTC

size: -
length: 15
D: -
J: TRBJ1-4
V: TRBV27
CDR3: CASSLWGIGNEKLFF
DNA: TGTGCCAGCAGTTTGTGGGGCATTGGTAATGAAAAACTGTTTTTT

size: -
length: 12
D: -
J: TRBJ1-3
V: TRBV30
CDR3: CAWSVQGNTIYF
DNA: TGTGCCTGGAGTGTACAGGGAAACACCATATATTTT

size: -
length: 14
D: TRBD1
J: TRBJ1-2
V: TRBV3-1/TRBV3-2
CDR3: CASSPTAQGWGYTF
DNA: TGTGCCAGCAGCCCTACTGCACAGGGGTGGGGCTACACCTTC

size: few
length: 20
D: -
J: TRBJ1-1
V: TRBV2
CDR3: CASSEALPGLMSLRVTEAFF
DNA: TGTGCCAGCAGTGAAGCGCTTCCGGGACTGATGTCACTGAGGGTCACTGAAGCTTTCTTT

size: -
length: 14
D: TRBD1
J: TRBJ1-2
V: TRBV6-5
CDR3: CASSLQGAPGGYTF
DNA: TGTGCCAGCAGTCTACAGGGGGCGCCGGGTGGCTACACCTTC

size: -
length: 17
D: TRBD1
J: TRBJ2-2
V: TRBV24-1
CDR3: CATSDFEGTDRAGELFF
DNA: TGTGCCACCAGTGATTTCGAAGGGACAGATAGGGCCGGGGAGCTGTTTTTT

size: once
length: 14
D: TRBD1
J: TRBJ2-3
V: TRBV28
CDR3: CASSFRTGADTQYF
DNA: TGTGCCAGCAGTTTCAGGACAGGGGCGGATACGCAGTATTTT

size: -
length: 13
D: TRBD1
J: TRBJ1-1
V: TRBV6-6
CDR3: CASSYEKGAVAFF
DNA: TGTGCCAGCAGTTATGAGAAGGGGGCTGTAGCTTTCTTT

size: -
length: 17
D: -
J: TRBJ2-2
V: TRBV6-7
CDR3: CAHQNKRASSGTGELFF
DNA: TGTGCCCACCAAAATAAGCGAGCTAGTAGTGGGACCGGGGAGCTGTTTTTT

size: -
length: 15
D: TRBD1
J: TRBJ1-5
V: TRBV2
CDR3: CASSPREGAGQPQHF
DNA: TGTGCCAGCAGTCCCCGGGAGGGGGCCGGGCAGCCCCAGCATTTT

size: -
length: 15
D: -
J: TRBJ2-3
V: TRBV7-2
CDR3: CASSLLFGVTDTQYF
DNA: TGTGCCAGCAGCTTACTATTCGGGGTCACAGATACGCAGTATTTT

size: once
length: 14
D: TRBD2
J: TRBJ2-1
V: TRBV6-5
CDR3: CASSYGGGANEQFF
DNA: TGTGCCAGCAGTTACGGCGGGGGGGCCAATGAGCAGTTCTTC

size: once
length: 15
D: -
J: TRBJ2-3
V: TRBV6-5
CDR3: CASTPQGSSTDTQYF
DNA: TGTGCCAGCACCCCTCAGGGATCTAGCACAGATACGCAGTATTTT

size: -
length: 15
D: -
J: TRBJ1-5
V: TRBV5-1
CDR3: CASSPGPNSNQPQHF
DNA: TGCGCCAGCAGCCCCGGTCCGAACAGCAATCAGCCCCAGCATTTT

size: -
length: 15
D: -
J: TRBJ1-3
V: TRBV7-2
CDR3: CASSLIGALGNTIYF
DNA: TGTGCCAGCAGCTTAATAGGGGCGCTCGGAAACACCATATATTTT

size: -
length: 14
D: -
J: TRBJ2-7
V: TRBV2
CDR3: CASKKWDTRYEQYF
DNA: TGTGCCAGCAAAAAATGGGACACCCGCTACGAGCAGTACTTC

size: -
length: 12
D: -
J: TRBJ2-4
V: TRBV27
CDR3: CASSWTRNIQYF
DNA: TGTGCCAGCAGTTGGACACGAAACATTCAGTACTTC

size: few
length: 12
D: -
J: TRBJ1-3
V: TRBV3-1/TRBV3-2
CDR3: CASSHHGNTIYF
DNA: TGTGCCAGCAGCCATCATGGAAACACCATATATTTT

size: -
length: 13
D: -
J: TRBJ1-1
V: TRBV7-2
CDR3: CASSRMYSTEAFF
DNA: TGTGCCAGCAGCAGAATGTACAGCACTGAAGCTTTCTTT